The clone carrying this TCR beta chain was counted many times. Its antigen is unidentified. A single record per CDR3 protein comes from TCRdb applying MiXCR to the multiplex PCR reads. The sample lists under 250,000 distinct CDR3 sequences; about 30% were seen once. The lymph nodes were axillary draining lymph nodes from breast cancer patients. These data originate in a study of breast tumors, draining lymph nodes, adjacent tissues. Findings and limits, study-wide: Tumor and nontumor repertoires were significantly more similar in luminal-like than in basal-like breast cancer.

V was clipped by 3 bases and J by 0 bases, with 12 bases between them. CDR3 size: 16 residues. The material sequenced was axillary lymph node tissue. The TCR was taken from a female donor with breast cancer. Some clones in this sample may be carry-over from other donors' samples. The V gene is TRBV12-3 or TRBV12-4, the J gene TRBJ2-1; D perhaps matches TRBD2 (6 bases). The CDR3 protein is CASSFPLASSYNEQFF. CDR3 nucleotides: TGTGCCAGCAGTTTTCCGCTAGCGAGCTCCTACAATGAGCAGTTCTTC.